This T cell receptor (beta chain) was found in a study of T cell responses to AZD1222 COVID-19 vaccine. This clone was seen more than once but under ten times. What it recognizes is unknown. Points from the study as a whole: White British donors predominated, females outnumbered males, and clonal diversity was possibly underestimated. Dominant at 160-218 and 743-854, vaccine-associated CD4 TCRs also spanned spike. The peak T cell response came first, and repertoires were sampled only after it. Variant regions that are unmutated are reportedly the target of nearly half of spike-specific TCRs.

Clones were sequenced by immunoSEQ multiplex PCR, and TCRdb holds only the in-frame ones, with some missing. The sample consists of some 150,000 clones, just over 90% of them appearing once. Trimming took 0 bases from V and 12 from J, leaving 8 bases between them. Per the germline V gene, CDR1 is KGHDR and CDR2 is SFDVKD. The CDR3 length is 11 residues. The chain joins TRBV24-1 to TRBJ2-7, with a tentative D call TRBD2 (6 bases). The clonotype originates from an adult in good health. Sequencing used peripheral blood, obtained on day 0 of AZD1222 vaccination. The CDR3 reads CATSDLAGPYF. The CDR3 bases are TGTGCCACCAGTGATTTGGCGGGGCCGTACTTC.